These 32 T cell receptor beta chains originate from one sample sequenced in a study of blood T cell repertoires in COVID-19. Profiled with immunoSEQ multiplex PCR; TCRdb holds only in-frame clones, not every one. Here the sample spans around 200,000 clones, roughly 85% being singletons. Sequenced material: PBMCs or T cells enriched from blood (not recorded which). Receptor source: a man aged 40-55 years who had recovered from COVID-19.

The chain has TRBV4-1 and TRBJ2-1, with 10 bases fitting TRBD2. CDR3 length: 16 residues. Germline CDR1 reads MGHRA; CDR2 reads YSYEKL. The junction had 12 bases not matched to a gene; V was cut back by 7 bases and J by 6 bases. CDR3 sequence: CASTSGRNLGRNEQFF. In nucleotides, the CDR3 is TGCGCCAGCACTAGCGGGAGAAATCTCGGTCGCAATGAGCAGTTCTTC.

The V gene is TRBV23-1, the J gene TRBJ2-2, with 14 bases fitting TRBD2. TRBV23-1 is an ORF; its function is uncertain. With V trimmed by 9 bases and J by 1 base, 7 bases remained unmatched. CDR3 length: 17 residues. The DNA for the CDR3 is TGCGCCAGGAAAGCTGGGACTAGCGGGAGGAACACCGGGGAGCTGTTTTTT. Protein: CARKAGTSGRNTGELFF.

This clone came up a few times. J is TRBJ2-7 and V is TRBV7-2; TRBD2 agrees at 7 bases. Germline-derived CDR1 and CDR2 are SGHTA and FQGNSA. Trimming removed 1 base from V and 3 bases from J; junction bases left unmatched: 9. The CDR3 length is 16 residues. In DNA form, the CDR3 reads TGTGCCAGCAGCTTAGTTGGCGGGAGTGATTTCTACGAGCAGTACTTC. Protein: CASSLVGGSDFYEQYF.

The chain recombines TRBV4-3 with TRBJ2-2; D is undetermined. Germline V lookup: CDR1 LGHNA, CDR2 YSLEER. The CDR3 covers 14 residues. Deletions cut 1 base from V and 4 bases from J, with 7 bases between. The CDR3: CASSQGRSTGELFF. CDR3 DNA: TGCGCCAGCAGCCAAGGGCGGTCCACCGGGGAGCTGTTTTTT.

The sample holds many counts of this clone. J is TRBJ1-2 and V is TRBV6-5, with D tentatively TRBD1 (6 bases). The V gene's germline CDR1 is MNHEY and CDR2 SVGAGI. CDR3 length equals 14 residues. V lost 7 bases, J lost 3 bases, and 15 bases lay in between. The CDR3 DNA sequence: TGTGCCAGCATTCTTTCGGACAGATACTATGGCTACACCTTC. As protein: CASILSDRYYGYTF.

A remark on this clone: In the same sample, other DNA sequences code for this CDR3. The rearrangement uses TRBV18 and TRBJ1-4; TRBD1 agrees at 7 bases. The CDR3 has 16 amino acids. From germline, CDR1 is KGHSH and CDR2 LQKENI. The V and J ends lost 1 base and 3 bases, in that order; junction bases with no gene match: 5. The CDR3, as DNA: TGTGCCAGCTCACCACAACAGGGGTCTGCTAATGAAAAACTGTTTTTT. Its protein product is CASSPQQGSANEKLFF.

The V and J genes are TRBV13 and TRBJ2-2; 9 bases agree with TRBD1. Looked up from germline, CDR1 is PRHDT and CDR2 is FYEKMQ (reference sequence). Trimming removed 5 bases from V and 6 bases from J; junction bases left unmatched: 4. The CDR3 loop spans 14 amino acids. In nucleotides, the CDR3 is TGTGCCAGCAGCATGGGACAGGGAGCCGGGGAGCTGTTTTTT. This sequence encodes CASSMGQGAGELFF. Full variable domain (outside the CDR3, taken from reference TRBV13 and TRBJ2-2): AAGVIQSPRHLIKEKRETATLKCYPIPRHDTVYWYQQGPGQDPQFLISFYEKMQSDKGSIPDRFSAQQFSDYHSELNMSSLELGDSALYFCASSMGQGAGELFFGEGSRLTVL.

The chain is built from TRBV20-1 and TRBJ2-7; 9 bases are a match to TRBD2. The CDR3 loop spans 15 amino acids. V was pared by 3 bases and J by 3 bases, with 9 bases of the junction left unmatched. CDR1 is DFQATT and CDR2 is SNEGSKA in the germline V gene (reference sequence). The CDR3 loop is CSASGGLAGRYEQYF. The CDR3 nucleotides are TGCAGTGCTAGTGGGGGGCTAGCGGGACGCTACGAGCAGTACTTC.

This clone was observed a handful of times. V usage is TRBV29-1 and J usage is TRBJ2-7; D perhaps matches TRBD1 (5 bases). CDR1 and CDR2 from the germline V gene are SQVTM and ANQGSEA. The CDR3 is 13 residues long. Trimming pared 2 bases from V and 2 bases from J, leaving 10 bases between. CDR3 DNA sequence: TGCAGCGTTGAACGCGCAGGGACCTACGAGCAGTACTTC. Its protein product is CSVERAGTYEQYF.

The chain carries TRBV5-4 and TRBJ1-3, with TRBD1 matching 7 bases. The CDR3 loop spans 16 amino acids. Germline V gene data show CDR1 as SGHNT and CDR2 as YYREEE (reference sequence). The V gene end was trimmed by 2 bases and the J gene end by 0 bases; junction bases not matched to a gene: 5. Here the CDR3 reads CASSFKGDSSGNTIYF. The CDR3 DNA reads as TGTGCCAGCAGCTTCAAAGGGGACAGCTCTGGAAACACCATATATTTT.

This chain uses TRBV12-3 or TRBV12-4 with TRBJ1-4; D not certain. The CDR3 runs to 13 residues. V was clipped by 3 bases and J by 8 bases, with 10 bases between them. The CDR3 DNA sequence: TGTGCCAGCAGTTTGGACTTACGGGAAAAACTGTTTTTT. Its translation is CASSLDLREKLFF.

The rearrangement joins TRBV5-1 to TRBJ2-7; 10 bases agree with TRBD2. The junction had 15 bases not matched to a gene; V was cut back by 3 bases and J by 6 bases. This CDR3 has 17 residues. Germline lookup yields CDR1 SGHRS and CDR2 YFSETQ. The CDR3 DNA is TGCGCCAGCAGCTGGAAGCCCAGCGGGAGGGAGAACGGCGAGCAGTACTTC. This encodes CASSWKPSGRENGEQYF. The variable domain in full, completed from reference TRBV5-1 and TRBJ2-7, reads KAGVTQTPRYLIKTRGQQVTLSCSPISGHRSVSWYQQTPGQGLQFLFEYFSETQRNKGNFPGRFSGRQFSNSRSEMNVSTLELGDSALYLCASSWKPSGRENGEQYFGPGTRLTVT.

This chain uses TRBV18 with TRBJ2-7, with a tentative D call TRBD1 (6 bases). The germline CDR1 and CDR2 sequences are KGHSH and LQKENI. V was trimmed by 6 bases and J by 1 base, leaving 10 bases between them. The CDR3 runs to 13 residues. The CDR3 region is CASSLTGSYEQYF. For the CDR3, the DNA is TGTGCCAGCTCTCTAACAGGGTCCTACGAGCAGTACTTC. Supplemented by reference TRBV18 and TRBJ2-7, the full variable domain reads NAGVMQNPRHLVRRRGQEARLRCSPMKGHSHVYWYRQLPEEGLKFMVYLQKENIIDESGMPKERFSAEFPKEGPSILRIQQVVRGDSAAYFCASSLTGSYEQYFGPGTRLTVT.

The chain uses TRBV2 and TRBJ2-3; TRBD2 might be the D (6 bases). This CDR3 comprises 15 residues. V lost 5 bases and J lost 3, with 15 bases in between. Germline V lookup: CDR1 SNHLY, CDR2 FYNNEI. CDR3 sequence: CASSPRRVGTDTQYF. CDR3 bases: TGTGCCAGCAGTCCGAGGAGGGTTGGTACAGATACGCAGTATTTT. Full variable domain (outside the CDR3, taken from reference TRBV2 and TRBJ2-3): EPEVTQTPSHQVTQMGQEVILRCVPISNHLYFYWYRQILGQKVEFLVSFYNNEISEKSEIFDDQFSVERPDGSNFTLKIRSTKLEDSAMYFCASSPRRVGTDTQYFGPGTRLTVL.

The rearrangement uses TRBV20-1 and TRBJ2-5, with 9 bases aligning to TRBD1. V dropped 3 bases and J dropped 0; count of bases not matched to a gene: 11. CDR1 DFQATT and CDR2 SNEGSKA come from the germline V gene (reference sequence). CDR3 length: 17 amino acids. DNA of the CDR3: TGCAGTGCTAGTCCCCTAACAGGGGGCGAAGACCAAGAGACCCAGTACTTC. Encoded protein: CSASPLTGGEDQETQYF.

The chain uses TRBV3-1 (or the pseudogene TRBV3-2) and TRBJ2-7; 9 bases align to TRBD1. The germline CDR1 and CDR2 sequences are LGHDT and YNNKEL (reference sequence). The CDR3 sequence is 19 residues long. The ends lost 8 bases at V and 0 bases at J; junction bases unmatched: 20. CDR3 sequence (DNA): TGTGCCAGCCGAAAGGGAGGGACAGGGCCTTCCCTTAGCTCCTACGAGCAGTACTTC. This translates into CASRKGGTGPSLSSYEQYF.

This chain connects TRBV13 to TRBJ1-1; a possible D gene is TRBD1 (5 bases). The CDR3 totals 14 residues. V was trimmed by 7 bases and J by 5 bases, leaving 17 bases between them. Germline V gene data show CDR1 as PRHDT and CDR2 as FYEKMQ (reference sequence). DNA of the CDR3: TGTGCCAGCACCCCAGGGCTCTCTGGTACTGAAGCTTTCTTT. It translates to CASTPGLSGTEAFF.

This sequence joins TRBV18 and TRBJ2-7, with 10 positions matching TRBD1. This CDR3 region has 13 residues. V gave up 4 bases and J gave up 3 bases; unmatched junction bases: 0. Germline loops: CDR1 KGHSH, CDR2 LQKENI. Written as DNA, the CDR3 is TGTGCCAGCTCACGGGACAGGGGCTACGAGCAGTACTTC. Its protein product is CASSRDRGYEQYF.

The chain links TRBV18 to TRBJ2-1, with 7 bases lining up with TRBD2. The CDR3 is 15 residues long. CDR1 is KGHSH and CDR2 is LQKENI in the germline V gene. Trimming at V came to 3 bases and at J to 7 bases, leaving 9 bases not matched to a gene. CDR3 loop: CASSPSQRDGNEQFF. CDR3 nucleotide sequence: TGTGCCAGCTCACCCAGCCAGCGGGACGGTAATGAGCAGTTCTTC.

The genes are TRBV5-1 and TRBJ2-7; 8 positions agree with TRBD1. The CDR3 is made up of 14 amino acids. J was trimmed by 6 bases and V by 4 bases; bases with no gene match: 9. The germline V gene encodes CDR1 SGHRS and CDR2 YFSETQ. The CDR3 region is CASSPVGQGREQYF. The CDR3 region has the DNA TGCGCCAGCAGCCCCGTTGGACAGGGCCGCGAGCAGTACTTC.

This chain links TRBV12-3 or TRBV12-4 with TRBJ2-7; tentative D call: TRBD2 (5 bases). This CDR3 comprises 13 residues. V lost 6 bases, J lost 3 bases, and 12 bases lay in between. CDR3: CASSFRGVYEQYF. For the CDR3, the DNA is TGTGCCAGCAGCTTCCGGGGAGTCTACGAGCAGTACTTC.

The chain recombines TRBV5-1 with TRBJ1-2; no firm D call. V lost 5 bases and J 4 bases, leaving 21 bases between the germline ends. CDR1 SGHRS and CDR2 YFSETQ come from the germline V gene. The CDR3 has 16 residues. DNA for the CDR3: TGCGCCAGCAGAAGCACGGAAGAGGGAAAACCCTATGGCTACACCTTC. Translation: CASRSTEEGKPYGYTF.

DNA of the CDR3: TGCGCCAGCAGCTTGAACCAGGTGGCCTATAATTCACCCCTCCACTTT. Translating it yields CASSLNQVAYNSPLHF. This rearrangement joins TRBV5-1 to TRBJ1-6; D unclear. V dropped 1 base and J dropped 2 bases, with 10 bases sitting between them. Germline-derived CDR1 and CDR2 are SGHRS and YFSETQ. The CDR3 length is 16 residues.

The rearrangement links TRBV5-8 to TRBJ2-7; 13 nucleotides align to TRBD2. V shed 2 bases, J shed 3 bases, and the junction held 8 bases outside the gene matches. The CDR3 is made up of 17 amino acids. Germline CDR1 reads SGHTS; CDR2 reads YDEGEE. As DNA, the CDR3 is TGTGCCAGCAGCTTAGGACTAGCGGGAGCTTCCCTCTACGAGCAGTACTTC. It yields the protein CASSLGLAGASLYEQYF.

The V and J genes are TRBV4-1 and TRBJ2-1, with TRBD2 matching over 10 bases. In germline, CDR1 is MGHRA, CDR2 YSYEKL. After removal of 2 bases from V and 3 bases from J, the junction contained 7 bases not matched to a gene. The CDR3 is 17 residues long. The CDR3 loop reads CASSQSPGLADYNEQFF. CDR3 DNA: TGCGCCAGCAGCCAATCCCCCGGACTAGCGGACTACAATGAGCAGTTCTTC.

The chain uses TRBV15 and TRBJ1-1; D may be TRBD1 (5 bases). Germline V gene sequence: CDR1 LNHNV, CDR2 YYDKDF (reference sequence). With 0 bases removed from V and 0 bases from J, the gap between germline ends came to 20 bases. This CDR3 region has 19 residues. The CDR3 coding sequence is TGTGCCACCAGCAGAGATCGGGACGAACGGGGGGGAATGAACACTGAAGCTTTCTTT. It yields the protein CATSRDRDERGGMNTEAFF. Full variable domain (outside the CDR3, taken from reference TRBV15 and TRBJ1-1): DAMVIQNPRYQVTQFGKPVTLSCSQTLNHNVMYWYQQKSSQAPKLLFHYYDKDFNNEADTPDNFQSRRPNTSFCFLDIRSPGLGDTAMYLCATSRDRDERGGMNTEAFFGQGTRLTVV.

This sequence joins TRBV6-6 and TRBJ1-1, with D unresolved. V lost 3 bases, J lost 1 base, and 9 bases lay in between. CDR3 length: 14 amino acids. The germline V gene has CDR1 MNHNY and CDR2 SVGAGI (reference sequence). For the CDR3, the DNA is TGTGCCAGCAGTTATCAGGAAGCGAACACTGAAGCTTTCTTT. Translation gives CASSYQEANTEAFF.

This clone was observed once. CDR3 in amino acids: CASSVQGMNSPLHF. CDR3 in DNA: TGTGCCAGCAGCGTACAGGGTATGAATTCACCCCTCCACTTT. This chain joins TRBV9 and TRBJ1-6; the D gene is possibly TRBD1 (5 bases). V lost 1 base to trimming and J lost 7 bases, with 9 bases between them. CDR3 length equals 14 residues. Germline values: CDR1 SGDLS, CDR2 YYNGEE.

This chain connects TRBV29-1 to TRBJ2-7; weak D call: TRBD2 (5 bases). Germline lookup yields CDR1 SQVTM and CDR2 ANQGSEA. Between the trimmed V and J ends, which lost 1 base and 0 bases, there was a span of 10 bases. The CDR3 is 14 residues long. CDR3 protein: CSVEADTSSYEQYF. CDR3 bases: TGCAGCGTTGAAGCTGACACTAGCTCCTACGAGCAGTACTTC.

The chain is built from TRBV6-5 and TRBJ2-5; 9 bases align to TRBD1. Germline CDR1 MNHEY, CDR2 SVGAGI. V was clipped by 1 base and J by 4 bases; unmatched bases: 1. The CDR3 totals 14 residues. The CDR3 DNA sequence: TGTGCCAGCAGTTACTGGGACAGGGCAGAGACCCAGTACTTC. This codes for CASSYWDRAETQYF.

The chain couples TRBV5-1 to TRBJ1-2, with D uncertain. V lost 0 bases and J 2 bases, leaving 11 bases between the germline ends. CDR3 length: 15 amino acids. The germline V gene encodes CDR1 SGHRS and CDR2 YFSETQ. The CDR3 sequence: CASSLGSAKNYGYTF. CDR3 nucleotide sequence: TGCGCCAGCAGCTTGGGATCAGCGAAAAACTATGGCTACACCTTC.

The chain employs TRBV6-5 and TRBJ1-4, with 7 bases aligning to TRBD1. In germline, CDR1 is MNHEY, CDR2 SVGAGI. The length of the CDR3 is 13 residues. V gave up 7 bases and J gave up 5 bases; unmatched junction bases: 4. The chain's CDR3 is CASKDRLNEKLFF. CDR3 nucleotide sequence: TGTGCCAGCAAGGACAGGTTGAATGAAAAACTGTTTTTT.